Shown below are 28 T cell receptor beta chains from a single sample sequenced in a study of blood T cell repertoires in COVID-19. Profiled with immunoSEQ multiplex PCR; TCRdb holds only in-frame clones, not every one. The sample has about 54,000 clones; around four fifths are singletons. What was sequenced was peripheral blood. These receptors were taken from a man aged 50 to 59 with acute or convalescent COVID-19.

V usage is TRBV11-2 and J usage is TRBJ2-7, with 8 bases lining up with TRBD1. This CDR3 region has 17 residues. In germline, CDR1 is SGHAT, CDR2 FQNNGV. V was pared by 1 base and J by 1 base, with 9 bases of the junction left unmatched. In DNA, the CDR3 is TGTGCCAGCAGCTTAGTCATGGGACAGGACGCGTCCTACGAGCAGTACTTC. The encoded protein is CASSLVMGQDASYEQYF.

The DNA of the CDR3 is TGTGCCAGCAGTGCGACAGATACGCAGTATTTT. It yields the protein CASSATDTQYF. V and J are TRBV25-1 and TRBJ2-3; D unclear. V lost 4 bases, J lost 3 bases, and 2 bases lay in between. This CDR3 has 11 amino acids. Per germline, CDR1 MGHDK and CDR2 SYGVNS.

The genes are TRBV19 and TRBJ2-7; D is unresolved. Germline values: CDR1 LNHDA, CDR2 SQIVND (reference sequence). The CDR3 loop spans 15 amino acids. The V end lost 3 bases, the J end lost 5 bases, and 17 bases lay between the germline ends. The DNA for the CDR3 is TGTGCCAGTAGTATCGTTATCGGCAGGCTCGACGAGCAGTACTTC. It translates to CASSIVIGRLDEQYF.

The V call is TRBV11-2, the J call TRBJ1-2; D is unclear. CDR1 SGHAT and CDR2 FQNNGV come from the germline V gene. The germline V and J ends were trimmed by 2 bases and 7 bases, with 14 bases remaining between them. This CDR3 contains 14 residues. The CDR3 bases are TGTGCCAGCAGCTTATTCGCGACGGAGTTTGGCTACACCTTC. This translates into CASSLFATEFGYTF. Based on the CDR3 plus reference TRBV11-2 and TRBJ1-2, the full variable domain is EAGVAQSPRYKIIEKRQSVAFWCNPISGHATLYWYQQILGQGPKLLIQFQNNGVVDDSQLPKDRFSAERLKGVDSTLKIQPAKLEDSAVYLCASSLFATEFGYTFGSGTRLTVV.

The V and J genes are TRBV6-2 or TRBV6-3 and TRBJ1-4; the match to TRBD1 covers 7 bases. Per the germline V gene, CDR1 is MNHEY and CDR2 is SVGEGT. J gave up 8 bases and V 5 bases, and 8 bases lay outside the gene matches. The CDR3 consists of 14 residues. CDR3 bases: TGTGCCAGCAGTCCGACAGGGCAGCAAGAAAAACTGTTTTTT. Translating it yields CASSPTGQQEKLFF.

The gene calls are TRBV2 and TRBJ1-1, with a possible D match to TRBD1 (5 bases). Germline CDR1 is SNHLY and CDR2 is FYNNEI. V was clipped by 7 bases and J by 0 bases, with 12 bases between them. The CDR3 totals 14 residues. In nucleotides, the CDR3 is TGTGCCAGCAAAGCGGGGGTCATGAACACTGAAGCTTTCTTT. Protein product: CASKAGVMNTEAFF.

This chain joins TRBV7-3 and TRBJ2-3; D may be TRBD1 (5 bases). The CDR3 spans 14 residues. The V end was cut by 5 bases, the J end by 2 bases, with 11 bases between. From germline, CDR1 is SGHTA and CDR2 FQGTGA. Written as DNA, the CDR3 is TGTGCCAGCAGCCCCGCAGGGAACACAGATACGCAGTATTTT. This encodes CASSPAGNTDTQYF.

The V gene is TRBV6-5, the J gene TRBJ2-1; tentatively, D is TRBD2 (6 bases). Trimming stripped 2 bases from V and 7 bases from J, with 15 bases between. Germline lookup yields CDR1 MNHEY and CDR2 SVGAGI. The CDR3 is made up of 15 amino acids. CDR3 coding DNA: TGTGCCAGCAGTTACGCGGGCGGACTACATAATGAGCAGTTCTTC. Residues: CASSYAGGLHNEQFF.

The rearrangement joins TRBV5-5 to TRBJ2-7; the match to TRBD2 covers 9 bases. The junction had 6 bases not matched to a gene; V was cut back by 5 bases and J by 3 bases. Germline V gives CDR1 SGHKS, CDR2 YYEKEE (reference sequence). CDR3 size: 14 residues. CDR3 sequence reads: CASSSGLAYYEQYF. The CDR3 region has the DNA TGTGCCAGCAGTTCGGGACTAGCCTACTACGAGCAGTACTTC.

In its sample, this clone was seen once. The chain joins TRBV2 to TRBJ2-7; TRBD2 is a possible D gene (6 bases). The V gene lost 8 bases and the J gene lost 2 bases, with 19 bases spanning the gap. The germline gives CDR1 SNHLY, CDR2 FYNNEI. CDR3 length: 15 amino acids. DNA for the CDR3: TGTGCCAGCGTTGTTGGGAGAGGAGGGGCCTACGAGCAGTACTTC. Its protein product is CASVVGRGGAYEQYF.

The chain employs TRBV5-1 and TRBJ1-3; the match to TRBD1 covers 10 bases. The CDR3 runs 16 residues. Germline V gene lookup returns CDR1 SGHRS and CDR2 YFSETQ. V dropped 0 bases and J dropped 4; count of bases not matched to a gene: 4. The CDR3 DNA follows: TGCGCCAGCAGCTTGGGGGACAGGGGACGAGGAAACACCATATATTTT. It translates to CASSLGDRGRGNTIYF.

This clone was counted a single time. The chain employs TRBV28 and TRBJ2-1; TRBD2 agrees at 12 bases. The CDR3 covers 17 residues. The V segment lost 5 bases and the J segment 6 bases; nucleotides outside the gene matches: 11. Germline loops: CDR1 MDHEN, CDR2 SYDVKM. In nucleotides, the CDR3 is TGTGCCAGCAGTCGACAGACTAGCGGGAGAAGGGCCAATGAGCAGTTCTTC. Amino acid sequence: CASSRQTSGRRANEQFF.

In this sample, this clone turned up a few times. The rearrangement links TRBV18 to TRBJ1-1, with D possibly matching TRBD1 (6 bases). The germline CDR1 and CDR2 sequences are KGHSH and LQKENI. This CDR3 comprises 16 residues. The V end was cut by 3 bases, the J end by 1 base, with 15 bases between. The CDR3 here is CASSPRGQTRNTEAFF. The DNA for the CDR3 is TGTGCCAGCTCACCTCGAGGACAGACCCGGAACACTGAAGCTTTCTTT.

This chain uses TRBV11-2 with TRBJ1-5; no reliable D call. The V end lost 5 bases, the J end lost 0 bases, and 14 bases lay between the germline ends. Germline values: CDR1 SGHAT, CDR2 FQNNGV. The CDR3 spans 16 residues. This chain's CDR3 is CASSLNSFRSNQPQHF. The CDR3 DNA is TGTGCCAGCAGCCTAAACAGCTTCCGTAGCAATCAGCCCCAGCATTTT.

Here the CDR3 reads CASSLGRGDYGYTF. In DNA form, the CDR3 reads TGTGCCAGCAGCTTGGGGAGGGGTGACTATGGCTACACCTTC. J is TRBJ1-2 and V is TRBV7-3; tentative D call: TRBD1 (5 bases). This CDR3 is built from 14 residues. Trimming cost V 3 bases and J 3 bases, with 11 bases left between them. Germline-derived CDR1 and CDR2 are SGHTA and FQGTGA.

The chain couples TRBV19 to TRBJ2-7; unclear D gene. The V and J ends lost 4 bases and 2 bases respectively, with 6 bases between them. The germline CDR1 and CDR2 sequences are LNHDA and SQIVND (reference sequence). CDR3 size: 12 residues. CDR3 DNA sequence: TGTGCCAGTAGTAAGGAGCCCTACGAGCAGTACTTC. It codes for CASSKEPYEQYF.

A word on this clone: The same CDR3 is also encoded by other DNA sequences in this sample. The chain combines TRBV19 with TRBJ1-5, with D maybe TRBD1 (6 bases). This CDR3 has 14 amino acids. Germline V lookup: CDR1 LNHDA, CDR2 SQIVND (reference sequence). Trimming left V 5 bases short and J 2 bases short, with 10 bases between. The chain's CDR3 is CASSPRGGNQPQHF. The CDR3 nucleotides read TGTGCCAGTAGTCCCAGGGGTGGCAATCAGCCCCAGCATTTT.

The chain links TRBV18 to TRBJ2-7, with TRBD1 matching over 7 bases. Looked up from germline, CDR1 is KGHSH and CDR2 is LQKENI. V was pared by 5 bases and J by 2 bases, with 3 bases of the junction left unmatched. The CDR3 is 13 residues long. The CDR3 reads CASSEDRAYEQYF. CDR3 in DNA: TGTGCCAGCTCAGAAGACAGGGCCTACGAGCAGTACTTC. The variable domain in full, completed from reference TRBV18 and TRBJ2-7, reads NAGVMQNPRHLVRRRGQEARLRCSPMKGHSHVYWYRQLPEEGLKFMVYLQKENIIDESGMPKERFSAEFPKEGPSILRIQQVVRGDSAAYFCASSEDRAYEQYFGPGTRLTVT.

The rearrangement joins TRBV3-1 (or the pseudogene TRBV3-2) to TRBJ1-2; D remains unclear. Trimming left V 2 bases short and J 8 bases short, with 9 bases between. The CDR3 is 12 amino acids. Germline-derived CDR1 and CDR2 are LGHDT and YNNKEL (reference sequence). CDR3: CASSQRGRGYTF. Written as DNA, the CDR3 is TGTGCCAGCAGCCAACGGGGTCGAGGCTACACCTTC.

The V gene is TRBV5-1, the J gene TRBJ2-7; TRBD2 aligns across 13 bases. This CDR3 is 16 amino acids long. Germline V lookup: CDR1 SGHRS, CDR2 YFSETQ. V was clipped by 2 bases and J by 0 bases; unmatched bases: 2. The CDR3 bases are TGCGCCAGCAGCTTCGGACTAGCGGGGGACTCCTACGAGCAGTACTTC. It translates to CASSFGLAGDSYEQYF.

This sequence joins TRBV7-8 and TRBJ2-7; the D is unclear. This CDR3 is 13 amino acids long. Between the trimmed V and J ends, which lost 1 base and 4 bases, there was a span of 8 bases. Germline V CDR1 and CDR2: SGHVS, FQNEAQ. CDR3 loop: CASSLDTLYEQYF. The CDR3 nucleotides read TGTGCCAGCAGCTTAGACACCCTTTACGAGCAGTACTTC.

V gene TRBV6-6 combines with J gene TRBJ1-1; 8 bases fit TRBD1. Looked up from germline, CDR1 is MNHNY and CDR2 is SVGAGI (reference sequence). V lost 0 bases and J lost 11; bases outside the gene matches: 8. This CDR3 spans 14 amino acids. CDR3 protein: CASSYSSGGTDAFF. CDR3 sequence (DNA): TGTGCCAGCAGTTACTCGTCAGGGGGCACAGACGCTTTCTTT.

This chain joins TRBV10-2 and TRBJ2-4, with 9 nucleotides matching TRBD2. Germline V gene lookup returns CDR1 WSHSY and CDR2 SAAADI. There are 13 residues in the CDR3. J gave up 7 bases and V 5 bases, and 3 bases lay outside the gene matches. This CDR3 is CASSSGTSNIQYF. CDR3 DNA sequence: TGCGCCAGCAGTTCCGGGACTAGCAACATTCAGTACTTC.

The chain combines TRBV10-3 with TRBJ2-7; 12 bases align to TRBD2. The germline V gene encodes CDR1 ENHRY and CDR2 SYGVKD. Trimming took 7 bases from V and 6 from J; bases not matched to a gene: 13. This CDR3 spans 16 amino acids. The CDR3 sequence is CAINGLAGSPRAEQYF. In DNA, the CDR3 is TGTGCCATCAACGGACTAGCGGGGTCCCCGCGTGCCGAGCAGTACTTC.

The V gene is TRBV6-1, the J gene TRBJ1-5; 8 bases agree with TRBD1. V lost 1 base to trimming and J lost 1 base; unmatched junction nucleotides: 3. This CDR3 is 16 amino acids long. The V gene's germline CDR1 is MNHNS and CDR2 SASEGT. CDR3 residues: CASSEEDRVSNQPQHF. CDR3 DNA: TGTGCCAGCAGTGAAGAGGACAGGGTGAGCAATCAGCCCCAGCATTTT.

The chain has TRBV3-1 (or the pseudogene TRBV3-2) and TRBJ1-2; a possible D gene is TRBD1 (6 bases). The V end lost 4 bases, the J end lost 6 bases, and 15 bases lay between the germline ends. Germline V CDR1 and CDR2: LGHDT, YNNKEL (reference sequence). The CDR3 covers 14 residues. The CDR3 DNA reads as TGTGCCAGCAGCCTACAGGGTTTTCTCAATGGCTACACCTTC. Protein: CASSLQGFLNGYTF.

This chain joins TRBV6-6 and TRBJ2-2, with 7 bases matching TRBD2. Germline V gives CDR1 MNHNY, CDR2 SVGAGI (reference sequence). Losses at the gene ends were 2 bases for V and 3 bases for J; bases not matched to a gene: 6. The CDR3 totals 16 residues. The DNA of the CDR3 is TGTGCCAGCAGTTACGTTCCGGGAGGAGACACCGGGGAGCTGTTTTTT. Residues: CASSYVPGGDTGELFF.

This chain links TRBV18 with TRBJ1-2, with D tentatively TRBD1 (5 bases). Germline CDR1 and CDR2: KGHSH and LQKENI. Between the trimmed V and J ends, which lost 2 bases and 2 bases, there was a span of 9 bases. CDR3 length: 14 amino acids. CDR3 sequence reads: CASSPERGNYGYTF. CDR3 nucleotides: TGTGCCAGCTCACCAGAGCGGGGGAACTATGGCTACACCTTC. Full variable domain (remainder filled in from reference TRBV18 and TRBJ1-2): NAGVMQNPRHLVRRRGQEARLRCSPMKGHSHVYWYRQLPEEGLKFMVYLQKENIIDESGMPKERFSAEFPKEGPSILRIQQVVRGDSAAYFCASSPERGNYGYTFGSGTRLTVV.